What follows describes a single T cell receptor (beta chain). These data are taken from a study of CD8 T cells in Susac syndrome. RNA amounts of 0.5 to 1 ug underwent reverse transcription with random hexamers. TCRdb fed the immunoSEQ multiplex PCR reads into MiXCR, producing one record per CDR3 protein. The table lists about 150,000 distinct CDR3 sequences, approximately 96% of them singletons. The V end lost 6 bases, the J end lost 5 bases, and 19 bases lay between the germline ends. The length of the CDR3 is 15 residues. CDR1 and CDR2 from the germline V gene are MNHEY and SVGEGT. The chain is built from TRBV6-2 or TRBV6-3 and TRBJ1-1, with a weak D call TRBD1 (5 bases). Source material: CD4+ T cells from PBMCs. This receptor was identified in a human donor with multiple sclerosis. In nucleotides, the CDR3 is TGTGCCAGCAGGCATCGTCAGGGCCCCGGGACTGAAGCTTTCTTT. This translates into CASRHRQGPGTEAFF.